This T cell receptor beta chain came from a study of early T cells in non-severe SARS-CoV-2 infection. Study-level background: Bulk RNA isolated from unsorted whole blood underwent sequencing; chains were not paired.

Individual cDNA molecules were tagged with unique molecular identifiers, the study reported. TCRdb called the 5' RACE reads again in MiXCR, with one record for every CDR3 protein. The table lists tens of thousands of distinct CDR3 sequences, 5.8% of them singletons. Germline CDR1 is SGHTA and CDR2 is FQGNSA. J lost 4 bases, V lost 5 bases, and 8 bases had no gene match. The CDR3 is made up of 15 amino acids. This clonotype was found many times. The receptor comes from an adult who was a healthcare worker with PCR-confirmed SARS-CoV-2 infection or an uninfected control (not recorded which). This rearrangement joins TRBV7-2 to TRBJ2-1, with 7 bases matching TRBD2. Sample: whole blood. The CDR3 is CASSPGQGLYNEQFF. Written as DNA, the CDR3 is TGTGCCAGCAGCCCCGGGCAGGGACTATACAATGAGCAGTTCTTC.